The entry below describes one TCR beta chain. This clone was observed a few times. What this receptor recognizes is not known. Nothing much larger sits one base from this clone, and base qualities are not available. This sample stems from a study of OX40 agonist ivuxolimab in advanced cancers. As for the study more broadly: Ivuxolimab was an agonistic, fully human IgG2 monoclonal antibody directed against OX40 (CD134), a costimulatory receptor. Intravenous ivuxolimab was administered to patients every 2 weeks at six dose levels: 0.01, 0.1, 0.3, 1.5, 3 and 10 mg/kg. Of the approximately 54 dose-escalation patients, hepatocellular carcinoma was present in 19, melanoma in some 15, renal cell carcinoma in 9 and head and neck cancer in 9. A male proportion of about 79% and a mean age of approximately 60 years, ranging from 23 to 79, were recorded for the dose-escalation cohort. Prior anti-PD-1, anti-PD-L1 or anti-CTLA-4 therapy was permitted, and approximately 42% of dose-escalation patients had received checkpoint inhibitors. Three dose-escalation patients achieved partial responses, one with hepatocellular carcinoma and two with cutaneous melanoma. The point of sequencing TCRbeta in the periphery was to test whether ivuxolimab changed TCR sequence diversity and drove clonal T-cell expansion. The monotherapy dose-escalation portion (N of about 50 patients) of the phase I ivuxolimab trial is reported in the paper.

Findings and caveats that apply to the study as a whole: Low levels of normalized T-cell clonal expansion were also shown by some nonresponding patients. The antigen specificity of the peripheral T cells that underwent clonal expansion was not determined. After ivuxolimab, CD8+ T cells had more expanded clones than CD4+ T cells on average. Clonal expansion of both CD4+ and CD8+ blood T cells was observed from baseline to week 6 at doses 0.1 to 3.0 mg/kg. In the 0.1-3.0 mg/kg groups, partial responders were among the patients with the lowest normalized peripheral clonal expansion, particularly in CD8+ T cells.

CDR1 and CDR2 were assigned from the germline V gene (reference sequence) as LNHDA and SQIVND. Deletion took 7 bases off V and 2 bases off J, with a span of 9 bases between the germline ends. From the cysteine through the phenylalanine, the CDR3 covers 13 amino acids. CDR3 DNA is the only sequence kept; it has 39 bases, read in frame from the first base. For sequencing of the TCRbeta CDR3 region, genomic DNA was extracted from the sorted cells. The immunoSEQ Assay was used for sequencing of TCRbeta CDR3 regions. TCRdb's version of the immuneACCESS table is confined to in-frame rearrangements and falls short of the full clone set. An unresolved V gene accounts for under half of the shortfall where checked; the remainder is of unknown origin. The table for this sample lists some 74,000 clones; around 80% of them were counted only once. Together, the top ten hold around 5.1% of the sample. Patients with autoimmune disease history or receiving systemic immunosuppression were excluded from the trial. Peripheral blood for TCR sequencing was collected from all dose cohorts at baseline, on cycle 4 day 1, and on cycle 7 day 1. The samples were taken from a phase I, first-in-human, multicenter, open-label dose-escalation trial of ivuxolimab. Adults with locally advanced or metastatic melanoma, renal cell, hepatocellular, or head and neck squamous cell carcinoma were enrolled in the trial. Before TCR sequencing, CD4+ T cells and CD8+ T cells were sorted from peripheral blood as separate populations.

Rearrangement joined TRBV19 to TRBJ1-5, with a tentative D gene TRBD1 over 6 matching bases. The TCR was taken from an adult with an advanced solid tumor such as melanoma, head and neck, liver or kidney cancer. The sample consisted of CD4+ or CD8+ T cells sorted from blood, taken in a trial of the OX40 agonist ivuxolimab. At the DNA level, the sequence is TGTGCCAGTAAGGGGGGTGGCAATCAGCCCCAGCATTTT. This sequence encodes CASKGGGNQPQHF.